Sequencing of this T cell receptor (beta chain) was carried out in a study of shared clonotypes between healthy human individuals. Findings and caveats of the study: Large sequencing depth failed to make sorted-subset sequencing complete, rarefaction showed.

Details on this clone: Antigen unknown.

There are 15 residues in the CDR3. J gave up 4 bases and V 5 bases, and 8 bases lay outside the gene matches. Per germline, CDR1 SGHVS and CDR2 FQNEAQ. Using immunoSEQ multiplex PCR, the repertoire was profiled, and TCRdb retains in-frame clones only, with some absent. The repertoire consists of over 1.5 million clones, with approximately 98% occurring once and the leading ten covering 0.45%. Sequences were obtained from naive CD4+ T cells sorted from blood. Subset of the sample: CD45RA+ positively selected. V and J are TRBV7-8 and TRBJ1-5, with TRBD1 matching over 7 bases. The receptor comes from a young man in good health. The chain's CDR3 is CASSPGTVGNQPQHF. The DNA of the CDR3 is TGTGCCAGCAGCCCTGGGACAGTGGGGAATCAGCCCCAGCATTTT.